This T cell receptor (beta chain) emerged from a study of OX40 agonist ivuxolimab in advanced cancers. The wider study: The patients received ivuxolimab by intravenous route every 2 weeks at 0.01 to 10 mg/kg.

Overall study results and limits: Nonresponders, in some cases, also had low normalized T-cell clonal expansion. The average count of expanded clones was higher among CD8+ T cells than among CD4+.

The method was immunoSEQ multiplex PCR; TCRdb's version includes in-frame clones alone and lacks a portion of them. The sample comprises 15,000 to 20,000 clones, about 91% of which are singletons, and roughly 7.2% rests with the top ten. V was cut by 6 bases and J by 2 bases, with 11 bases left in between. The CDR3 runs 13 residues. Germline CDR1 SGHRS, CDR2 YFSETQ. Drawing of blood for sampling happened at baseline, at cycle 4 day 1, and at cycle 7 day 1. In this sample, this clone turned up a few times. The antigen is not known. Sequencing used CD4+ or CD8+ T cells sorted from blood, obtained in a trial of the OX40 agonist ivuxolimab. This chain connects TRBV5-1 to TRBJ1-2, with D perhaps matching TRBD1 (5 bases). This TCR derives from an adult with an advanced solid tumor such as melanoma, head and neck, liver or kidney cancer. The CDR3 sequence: CASTGQGNYGYTF. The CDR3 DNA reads TGCGCCAGCACCGGGCAGGGCAACTATGGCTACACCTTC.